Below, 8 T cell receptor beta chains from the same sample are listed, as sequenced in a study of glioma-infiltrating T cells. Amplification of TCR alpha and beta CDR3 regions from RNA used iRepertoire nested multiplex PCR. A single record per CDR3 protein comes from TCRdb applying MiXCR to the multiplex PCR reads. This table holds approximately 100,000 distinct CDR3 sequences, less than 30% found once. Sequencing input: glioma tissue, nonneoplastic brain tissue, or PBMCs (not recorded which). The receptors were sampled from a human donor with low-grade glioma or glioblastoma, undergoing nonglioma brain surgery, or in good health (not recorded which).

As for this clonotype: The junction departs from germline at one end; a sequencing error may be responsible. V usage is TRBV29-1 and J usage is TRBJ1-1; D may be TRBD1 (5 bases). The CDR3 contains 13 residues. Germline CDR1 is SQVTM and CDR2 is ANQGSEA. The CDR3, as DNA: TGCAGCGTGAGGGACGATCTGAACACTGAAGCTTCCTTT. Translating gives CSVRDDLNTEASF.

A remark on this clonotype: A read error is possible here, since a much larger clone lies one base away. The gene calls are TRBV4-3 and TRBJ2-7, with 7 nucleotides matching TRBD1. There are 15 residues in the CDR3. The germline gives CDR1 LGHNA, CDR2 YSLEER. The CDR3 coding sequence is TGCGACAGCAGCCAAGCCCGGGACAGCAGCTACGAGCAGTACTTC. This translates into CDSSQARDSSYEQYF.

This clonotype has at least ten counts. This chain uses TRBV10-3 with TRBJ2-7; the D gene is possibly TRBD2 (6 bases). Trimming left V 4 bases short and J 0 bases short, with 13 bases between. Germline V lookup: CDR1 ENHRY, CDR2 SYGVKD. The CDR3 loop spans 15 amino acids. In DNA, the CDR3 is TGTGCCATCAGTGGTTTTAGCGGCCCCTCCTACGAGCAGTACTTC. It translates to CAISGFSGPSYEQYF.

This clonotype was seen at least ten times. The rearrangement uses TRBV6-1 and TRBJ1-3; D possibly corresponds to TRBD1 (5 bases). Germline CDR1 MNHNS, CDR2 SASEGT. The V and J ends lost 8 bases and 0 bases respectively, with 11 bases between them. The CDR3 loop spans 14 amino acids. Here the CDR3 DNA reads TGTGCCAGCTCACCGACAGTCTCTGGAAACACCATATATTTT. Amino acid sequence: CASSPTVSGNTIYF.

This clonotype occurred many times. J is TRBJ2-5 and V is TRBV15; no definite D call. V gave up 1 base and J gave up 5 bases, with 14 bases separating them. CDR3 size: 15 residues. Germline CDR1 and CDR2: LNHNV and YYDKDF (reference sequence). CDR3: CATSRVGQAQETQYF. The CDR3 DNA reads TGTGCCACCAGCAGAGTAGGGCAGGCTCAGGAGACCCAGTACTTC.

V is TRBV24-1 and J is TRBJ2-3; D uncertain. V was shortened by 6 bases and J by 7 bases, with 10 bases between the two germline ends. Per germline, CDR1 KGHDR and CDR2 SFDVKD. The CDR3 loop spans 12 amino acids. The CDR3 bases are TGTGCCACCAGTTATATTACAAATACGCAGTATTTT. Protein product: CATSYITNTQYF.

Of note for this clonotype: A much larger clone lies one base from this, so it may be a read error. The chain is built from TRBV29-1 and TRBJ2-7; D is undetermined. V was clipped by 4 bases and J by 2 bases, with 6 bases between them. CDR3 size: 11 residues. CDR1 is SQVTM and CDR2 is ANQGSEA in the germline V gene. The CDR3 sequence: CSVGVPYEQYF. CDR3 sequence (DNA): TGCAGCGTTGGGGTACCCTACGAGCAGTACTTC.

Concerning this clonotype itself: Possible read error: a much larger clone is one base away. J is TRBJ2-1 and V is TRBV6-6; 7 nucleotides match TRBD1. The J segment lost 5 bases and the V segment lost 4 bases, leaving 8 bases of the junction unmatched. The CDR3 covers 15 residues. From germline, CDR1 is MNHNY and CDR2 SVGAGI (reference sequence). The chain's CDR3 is CASSSLQGRHNEQFF. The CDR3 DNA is TGTGCCAGCAGTTCCTTACAGGGGCGGCACAATGAGCAGTTCTTC.